This TCR beta chain derives from a study of vaccination and CD4 T cells after COVID-19. V was shortened by 2 bases and J by 7 bases, with 8 bases between the two germline ends. The CDR3 runs to 12 residues. The germline gives CDR1 SEHNR, CDR2 FQNEAQ (reference sequence). Time point specified: late sampling 161 to 241 days after vaccination in a few convalescent patients. Treatment denoted: roughly nine-day PBMC culture with coronavirus spike peptide pools or control peptides (ViraFEST assay). Sequenced with the Oncomine TCR Beta short-read assay was DNA taken from cultured CD4+ T cells. A single record per CDR3 protein comes from TCRdb applying MiXCR to the PCR reads. The table records about 21,000 distinct CDR3 sequences, more than 45% of them present only once. On this clonotype: Its antigen is undetermined.

This TCR was sampled from a human donor who had recovered from COVID-19. The chain has TRBV7-9 and TRBJ1-1; D might be TRBD1 (5 bases). The specimen comprised CD4+ T cells from blood, cultured in vitro, sampled about 7 months after SARS-CoV-2 vaccination. This chain's CDR3 is CASSLTGGEAFF. CDR3 bases: TGTGCCAGCAGCTTAACCGGGGGTGAAGCTTTCTTT.